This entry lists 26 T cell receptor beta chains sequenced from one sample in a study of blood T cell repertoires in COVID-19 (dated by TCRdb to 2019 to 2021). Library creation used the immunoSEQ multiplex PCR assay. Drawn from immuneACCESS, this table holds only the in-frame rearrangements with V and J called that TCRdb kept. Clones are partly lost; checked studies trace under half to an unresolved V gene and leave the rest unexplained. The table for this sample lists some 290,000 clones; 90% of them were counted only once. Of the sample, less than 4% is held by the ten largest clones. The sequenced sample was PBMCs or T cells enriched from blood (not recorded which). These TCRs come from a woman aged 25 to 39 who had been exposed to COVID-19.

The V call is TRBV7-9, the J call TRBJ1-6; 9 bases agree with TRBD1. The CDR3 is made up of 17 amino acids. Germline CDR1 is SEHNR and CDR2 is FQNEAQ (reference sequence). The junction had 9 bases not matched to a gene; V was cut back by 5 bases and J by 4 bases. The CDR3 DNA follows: TGTGCCAGCAGCCAGGCCCGGGACAGGGATTATAATTCACCCCTCCACTTT. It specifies CASSQARDRDYNSPLHF.

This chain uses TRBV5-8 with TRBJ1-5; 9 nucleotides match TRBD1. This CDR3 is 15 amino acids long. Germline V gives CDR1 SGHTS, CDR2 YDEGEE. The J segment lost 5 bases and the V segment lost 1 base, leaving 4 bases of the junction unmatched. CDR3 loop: CASSLWDRVDQPQHF. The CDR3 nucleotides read TGTGCCAGCAGCTTGTGGGACAGGGTTGATCAGCCCCAGCATTTT.

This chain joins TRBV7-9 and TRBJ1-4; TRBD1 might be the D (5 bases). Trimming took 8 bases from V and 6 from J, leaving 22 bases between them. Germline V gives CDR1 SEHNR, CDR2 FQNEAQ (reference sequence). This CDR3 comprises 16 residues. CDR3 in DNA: TGTGCCAGCGACCAAGCTACCGGGGGGTTGGATGAAAAACTGTTTTTT. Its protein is CASDQATGGLDEKLFF.

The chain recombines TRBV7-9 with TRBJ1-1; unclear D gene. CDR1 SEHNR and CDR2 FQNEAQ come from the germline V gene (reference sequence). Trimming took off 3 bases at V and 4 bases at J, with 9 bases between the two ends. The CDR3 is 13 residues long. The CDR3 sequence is CASSFPGSTEAFF. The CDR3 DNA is TGTGCCAGCAGCTTCCCAGGCTCCACTGAAGCTTTCTTT.

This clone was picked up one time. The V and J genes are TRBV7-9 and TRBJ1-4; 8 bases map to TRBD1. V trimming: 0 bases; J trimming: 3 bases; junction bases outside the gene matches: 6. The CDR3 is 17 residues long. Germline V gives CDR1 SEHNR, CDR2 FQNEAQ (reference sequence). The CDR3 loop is CASSLAAGGMPNEKLFF. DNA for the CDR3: TGTGCCAGCAGCTTAGCCGCAGGGGGCATGCCTAATGAAAAACTGTTTTTT.

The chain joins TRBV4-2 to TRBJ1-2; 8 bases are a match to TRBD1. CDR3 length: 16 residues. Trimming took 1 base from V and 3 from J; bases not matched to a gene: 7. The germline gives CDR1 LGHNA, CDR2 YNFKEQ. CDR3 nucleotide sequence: TGTGCCAGCAGCCAAGGAGGACAGGGAATATACTATGGCTACACCTTC. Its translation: CASSQGGQGIYYGYTF.

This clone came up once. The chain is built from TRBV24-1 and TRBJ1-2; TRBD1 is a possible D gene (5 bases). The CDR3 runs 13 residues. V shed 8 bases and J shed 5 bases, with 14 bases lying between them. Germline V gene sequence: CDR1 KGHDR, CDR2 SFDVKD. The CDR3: CATKGEGDYGYTF. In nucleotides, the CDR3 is TGTGCCACCAAAGGAGAAGGGGATTATGGCTACACCTTC.

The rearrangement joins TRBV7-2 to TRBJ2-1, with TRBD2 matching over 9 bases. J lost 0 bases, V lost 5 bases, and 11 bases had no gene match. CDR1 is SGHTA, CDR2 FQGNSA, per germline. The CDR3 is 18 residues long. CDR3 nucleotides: TGTGCCAGCAGCATCCGTACTAGCGGGCCTAGCTCCTACAATGAGCAGTTCTTC. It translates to CASSIRTSGPSSYNEQFF.

The CDR3 sequence is CASRGQGLSNSPLHF. CDR3 nucleotides: TGTGCCAGCAGGGGACAGGGTTTGAGTAATTCACCCCTCCACTTT. The chain recombines TRBV27 with TRBJ1-6, with TRBD1 matching over 9 bases. The CDR3 contains 15 residues. The V and J ends lost 6 bases and 6 bases, in that order; junction bases with no gene match: 6. From germline, CDR1 is MNHEY and CDR2 SMNVEV (reference sequence).

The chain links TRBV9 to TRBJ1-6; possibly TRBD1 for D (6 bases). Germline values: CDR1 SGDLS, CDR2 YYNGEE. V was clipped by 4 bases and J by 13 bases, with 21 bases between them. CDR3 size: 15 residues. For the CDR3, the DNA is TGTGCCAGCAGCACCAACCCAGGGGTTGGGGTCCCCCTCCACTTT. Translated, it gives CASSTNPGVGVPLHF.

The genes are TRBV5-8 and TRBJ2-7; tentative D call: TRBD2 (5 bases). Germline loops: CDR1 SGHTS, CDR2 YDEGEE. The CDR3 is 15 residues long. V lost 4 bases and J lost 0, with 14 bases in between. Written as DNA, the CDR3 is TGTGCCAGCAGCCGACGGAGGTTCGGCTCCTACGAGCAGTACTTC. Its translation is CASSRRRFGSYEQYF.

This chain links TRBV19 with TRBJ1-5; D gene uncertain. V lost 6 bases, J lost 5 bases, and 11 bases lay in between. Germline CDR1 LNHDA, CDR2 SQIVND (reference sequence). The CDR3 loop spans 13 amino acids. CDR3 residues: CASSTRGYQPQHF. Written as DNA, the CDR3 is TGTGCCAGTAGCACGCGGGGTTATCAGCCCCAGCATTTT. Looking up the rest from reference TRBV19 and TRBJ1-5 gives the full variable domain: DGGITQSPKYLFRKEGQNVTLSCEQNLNHDAMYWYRQDPGQGLRLIYYSQIVNDFQKGDIAEGYSVSREKKESFPLTVTSAQKNPTAFYLCASSTRGYQPQHFGDGTRLSIL.

The DNA of the CDR3 is TGCGCCAGCAACGGGGAGTTCGATGGCTACACCTTC. Protein product: CASNGEFDGYTF. The gene calls are TRBV4-1 and TRBJ1-2; D remains ambiguous. This CDR3 spans 12 amino acids. Trimming removed 7 bases from V and 6 bases from J, with 12 bases in between. Germline V gene lookup returns CDR1 MGHRA and CDR2 YSYEKL.

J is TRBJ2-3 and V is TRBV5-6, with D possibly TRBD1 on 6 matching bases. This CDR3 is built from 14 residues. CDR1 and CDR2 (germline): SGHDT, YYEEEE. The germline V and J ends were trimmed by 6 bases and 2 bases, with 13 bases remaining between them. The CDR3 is CASTTGVFTDTQYF. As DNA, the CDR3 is TGTGCCAGCACGACAGGTGTCTTCACAGATACGCAGTATTTT.

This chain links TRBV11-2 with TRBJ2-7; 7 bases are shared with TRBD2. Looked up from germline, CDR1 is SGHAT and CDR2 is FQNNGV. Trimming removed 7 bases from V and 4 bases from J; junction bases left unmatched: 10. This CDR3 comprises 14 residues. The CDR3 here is CASTPGGGGYEQYF. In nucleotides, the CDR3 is TGTGCCAGCACCCCTGGGGGGGGAGGGTACGAGCAGTACTTC.

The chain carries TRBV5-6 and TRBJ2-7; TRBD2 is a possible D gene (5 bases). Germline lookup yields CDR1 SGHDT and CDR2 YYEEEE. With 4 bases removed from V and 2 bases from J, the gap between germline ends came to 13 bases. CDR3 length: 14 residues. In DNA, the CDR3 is TGTGCCAGCAGCCTGAGAGGGTACACCTACGAGCAGTACTTC. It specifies CASSLRGYTYEQYF.

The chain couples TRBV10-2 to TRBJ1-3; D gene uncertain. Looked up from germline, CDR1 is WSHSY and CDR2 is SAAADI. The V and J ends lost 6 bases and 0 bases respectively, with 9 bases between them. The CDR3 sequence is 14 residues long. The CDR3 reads CASSLRNSGNTIYF. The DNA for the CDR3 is TGCGCCAGCAGCTTGAGGAACTCTGGAAACACCATATATTTT.

CDR3 residues: CASSPARVMNTEAFF. The DNA of the CDR3 is TGTGCCAGCAGCCCTGCCAGGGTCATGAACACTGAAGCTTTCTTT. The J gene is TRBJ1-1, the V gene TRBV7-8, with a weak D call TRBD1 (5 bases). The V and J ends lost 5 bases and 0 bases respectively, with 13 bases between them. Per the germline V gene, CDR1 is SGHVS and CDR2 is FQNEAQ. This CDR3 comprises 15 residues.

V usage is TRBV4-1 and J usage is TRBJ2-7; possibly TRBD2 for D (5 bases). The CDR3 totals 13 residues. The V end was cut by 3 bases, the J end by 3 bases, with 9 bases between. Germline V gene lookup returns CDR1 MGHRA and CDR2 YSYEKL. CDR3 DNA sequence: TGCGCCAGCAGCCAGACCGGGGACTACGAGCAGTACTTC. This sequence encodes CASSQTGDYEQYF.

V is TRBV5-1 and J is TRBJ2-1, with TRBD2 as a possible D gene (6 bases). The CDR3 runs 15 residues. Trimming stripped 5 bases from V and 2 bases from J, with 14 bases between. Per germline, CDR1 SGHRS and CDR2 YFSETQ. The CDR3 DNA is TGCGCCAGCAGAATAGGAGCGGGCCCCTACAATGAGCAGTTCTTC. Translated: CASRIGAGPYNEQFF.

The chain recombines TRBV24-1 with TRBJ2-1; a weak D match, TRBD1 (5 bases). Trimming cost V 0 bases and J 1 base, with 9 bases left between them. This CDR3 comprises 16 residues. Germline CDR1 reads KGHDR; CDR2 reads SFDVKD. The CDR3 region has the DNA TGTGCCACCAGTGATTTGCACGCAGGGTCCTACAATGAGCAGTTCTTC. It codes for CATSDLHAGSYNEQFF.

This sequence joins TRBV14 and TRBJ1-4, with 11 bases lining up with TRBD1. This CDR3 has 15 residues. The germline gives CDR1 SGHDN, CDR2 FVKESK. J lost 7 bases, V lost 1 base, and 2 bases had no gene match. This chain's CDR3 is CASSQVGTGGEKLFF. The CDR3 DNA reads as TGTGCCAGCAGCCAAGTCGGGACAGGGGGTGAAAAACTGTTTTTT.

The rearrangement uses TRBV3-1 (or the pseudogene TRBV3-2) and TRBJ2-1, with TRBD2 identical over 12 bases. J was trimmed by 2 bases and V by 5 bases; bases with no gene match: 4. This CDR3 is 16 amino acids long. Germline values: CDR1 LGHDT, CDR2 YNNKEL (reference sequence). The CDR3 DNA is TGTGCCAGCAGCGAGAGACTAGCGGGGGCCTACAATGAGCAGTTCTTC. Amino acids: CASSERLAGAYNEQFF.

The CDR3 sequence is CASTRSPGQETQYF. The CDR3 DNA follows: TGTGCCAGCACACGTTCTCCAGGGCAAGAGACCCAGTACTTC. V usage is TRBV2 and J usage is TRBJ2-5, with D tentatively TRBD1 (5 bases). The CDR3 totals 14 residues. The V gene's germline CDR1 is SNHLY and CDR2 FYNNEI. The V gene lost 7 bases and the J gene lost 2 bases, with 14 bases spanning the gap. Variable domain in full (rest from reference TRBV2 and TRBJ2-5): EPEVTQTPSHQVTQMGQEVILRCVPISNHLYFYWYRQILGQKVEFLVSFYNNEISEKSEIFDDQFSVERPDGSNFTLKIRSTKLEDSAMYFCASTRSPGQETQYFGPGTRLLVL.

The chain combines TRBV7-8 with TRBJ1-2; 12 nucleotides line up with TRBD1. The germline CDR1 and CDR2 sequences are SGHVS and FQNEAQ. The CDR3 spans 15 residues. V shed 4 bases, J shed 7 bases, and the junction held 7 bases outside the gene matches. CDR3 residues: CASSYRDRGQGGYTF. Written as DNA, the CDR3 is TGTGCCAGCAGCTACCGGGACAGGGGGCAAGGTGGCTACACCTTC.

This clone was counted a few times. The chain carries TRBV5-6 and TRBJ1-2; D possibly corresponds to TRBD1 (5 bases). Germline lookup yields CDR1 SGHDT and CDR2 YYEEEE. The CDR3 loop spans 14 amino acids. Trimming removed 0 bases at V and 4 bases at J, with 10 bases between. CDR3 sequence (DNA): TGTGCCAGCAGCTTGGCCAGACAGACCTATGGCTACACCTTC. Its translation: CASSLARQTYGYTF.